These T cell receptor beta chains were read from a single sample in a study of CD8 T cells in ankylosing spondylitis. TCRdb reanalysed the 5' RACE reads using MiXCR and keeps one entry per CDR3 protein. Here the sample spans hundreds of thousands of distinct CDR3 sequences, about an eighth being singletons. The specimen was blood, either unsorted or a sorted T cell fraction (not recorded which). Receptors originate from a male donor with ankylosing spondylitis. Each CDR3 is given with its conserved first and last residue. The order of the fields is V gene, J gene, D gene, clone size, CDR3 DNA, CDR3 protein. D genes are given only for firm matches. Clone size appears in some rows only: once, few, many, or a class for an expanded clone.

v_call: TRBV4-1; j_call: TRBJ2-5; d_call: -; clone_size: -; cdr3_nt: TGCGCCAGCAGCCAAGTTACTAGTAAGGAGACCCAGTACTTC; cdr3_aa: CASSQVTSKETQYF
v_call: TRBV7-9; j_call: TRBJ2-3; d_call: TRBD2; clone_size: many; cdr3_nt: TGCGCCAGCAGCCTAGCGGGGGGTGATACGCAGTATTTT; cdr3_aa: CASSLAGGDTQYF
v_call: TRBV18; j_call: TRBJ1-6; d_call: -; clone_size: -; cdr3_nt: TGTGCCAGCTCACCATACGAGACCCAAGATTCACCCCTCCACTTT; cdr3_aa: CASSPYETQDSPLHF
v_call: TRBV3-1; j_call: TRBJ2-1; d_call: TRBD1; clone_size: -; cdr3_nt: TGTGCCAGCAGCCAAGATCTCTGGACAGGGGGCCTGGCCGAGCAGTTCTTC; cdr3_aa: CASSQDLWTGGLAEQFF
v_call: TRBV12-3/TRBV12-4; j_call: TRBJ2-7; d_call: TRBD2; clone_size: -; cdr3_nt: TGTGCCAGCAGTGGGGGGACTACCTACTACGAGCAGTACTTC; cdr3_aa: CASSGGTTYYEQYF
v_call: TRBV10-2; j_call: TRBJ2-3; d_call: TRBD2; clone_size: -; cdr3_nt: TGCGCCAGCAGGGCGGGGCAGGGAGGGACAGATACGCAGTATTTT; cdr3_aa: CASRAGQGGTDTQYF
v_call: TRBV19; j_call: TRBJ2-1; d_call: TRBD1; clone_size: few; cdr3_nt: TGTGCCAGTAGGCAGACAGGGGACAATGAGCAGTTCTTC; cdr3_aa: CASRQTGDNEQFF
v_call: TRBV24-1; j_call: TRBJ2-1; d_call: TRBD1; clone_size: -; cdr3_nt: TGTGCCACCAGTGAGGTGACAGGGGACAATGAGCAGTTCTTC; cdr3_aa: CATSEVTGDNEQFF
v_call: TRBV7-9; j_call: TRBJ1-4; d_call: -; clone_size: -; cdr3_nt: TGTGCCAGCAGCCCTCTAGGGGCTAATGAAAAACTGTTTTTT; cdr3_aa: CASSPLGANEKLFF
v_call: TRBV20-1; j_call: TRBJ1-5; d_call: -; clone_size: -; cdr3_nt: TGCAGTGCTAGTTCCCAGGCTTATCAGCCCCAGCATTTT; cdr3_aa: CSASSQAYQPQHF
v_call: TRBV15; j_call: TRBJ2-1; d_call: TRBD1; clone_size: few; cdr3_nt: TGTGCCACCAGACGAACAGGACAGGGAGCCAATGAGCAGTTCTTC; cdr3_aa: CATRRTGQGANEQFF
v_call: TRBV5-1; j_call: TRBJ2-4; d_call: -; clone_size: few; cdr3_nt: TGCGCCAGCAGCTTAATGAGGGATGACATTCAGTACTTC; cdr3_aa: CASSLMRDDIQYF
v_call: TRBV12-3/TRBV12-4; j_call: TRBJ2-1; d_call: TRBD2; clone_size: few; cdr3_nt: TGTGCCACCGCTCGAGGAGGCGGGAGCTCCTACAATGAGCAGTTCTTC; cdr3_aa: CATARGGGSSYNEQFF
v_call: TRBV5-1; j_call: TRBJ2-7; d_call: -; clone_size: many; cdr3_nt: TGCGCCAGCCGCCGAACAGCGAACTACGAGCAGTACTTC; cdr3_aa: CASRRTANYEQYF
v_call: TRBV5-1; j_call: TRBJ2-2; d_call: TRBD2; clone_size: many; cdr3_nt: TGCGCCAGCAGCTTAGGACTAGCGGGGAACACCGGGGAGCTGTTTTTT; cdr3_aa: CASSLGLAGNTGELFF
v_call: TRBV20-1; j_call: TRBJ2-1; d_call: -; clone_size: -; cdr3_nt: TGCAGTGCTACAGGACCTATTAACAATGAGCAGTTCTTC; cdr3_aa: CSATGPINNEQFF
v_call: TRBV7-2; j_call: TRBJ2-1; d_call: -; clone_size: many; cdr3_nt: TGTGCCAGCAGCTTATCCGGGTACAATGAGCAGTTCTTC; cdr3_aa: CASSLSGYNEQFF
v_call: TRBV20-1; j_call: TRBJ2-7; d_call: TRBD2; clone_size: many; cdr3_nt: TGCAGTGCCCTCCCCGAACTAGCGGGAATTACGGGCTCCTACGAGCAGTACTTC; cdr3_aa: CSALPELAGITGSYEQYF
v_call: TRBV12-3/TRBV12-4; j_call: TRBJ1-4; d_call: TRBD1; clone_size: -; cdr3_nt: TGTGCCAGCAGTTTAGCGGTCAGGGGGCGGGAAAAACTGTTTTTT; cdr3_aa: CASSLAVRGREKLFF
v_call: TRBV30; j_call: TRBJ2-1; d_call: TRBD2; clone_size: -; cdr3_nt: TGTGCCTGGAGTACAGCGGGAGTATCGAATGAGCAGTTCTTC; cdr3_aa: CAWSTAGVSNEQFF
v_call: TRBV15; j_call: TRBJ2-2; d_call: -; clone_size: -; cdr3_nt: TGTGCCACCAGCAGGGGTCTTGTCCCCGGGGAGCTGTTTTTT; cdr3_aa: CATSRGLVPGELFF
v_call: TRBV20-1; j_call: TRBJ1-1; d_call: -; clone_size: -; cdr3_nt: TGCAGTGCGGTGGGACACTTCAACACTGAAGCTTTCTTT; cdr3_aa: CSAVGHFNTEAFF
v_call: TRBV20-1; j_call: TRBJ1-2; d_call: TRBD1; clone_size: -; cdr3_nt: TGCAGTGCTTCAGGGGGCCGCTATGGCTACACCTTC; cdr3_aa: CSASGGRYGYTF
v_call: TRBV5-1; j_call: TRBJ1-2; d_call: TRBD1; clone_size: -; cdr3_nt: TGCGCCAGCAGCCCAGACGGGACAGGGGTCGGCTACACCTTC; cdr3_aa: CASSPDGTGVGYTF
v_call: TRBV20-1; j_call: TRBJ2-4; d_call: -; clone_size: few; cdr3_nt: TGCAGTGCTAGAGTCTCTAGCGCACTAGCCAAAAACATTCAGTACTTC; cdr3_aa: CSARVSSALAKNIQYF
v_call: TRBV12-3/TRBV12-4; j_call: TRBJ1-1; d_call: -; clone_size: few; cdr3_nt: TGTGCCAGCAGTTTAAAATCGGAAACTGAAGCTTTCTTT; cdr3_aa: CASSLKSETEAFF
v_call: TRBV5-1; j_call: TRBJ2-3; d_call: TRBD2; clone_size: -; cdr3_nt: TGCGCCAGCAGCTTTTACGGGACTAGCGGGAACACAGATACGCAGTATTTT; cdr3_aa: CASSFYGTSGNTDTQYF